This TCR beta chain was sequenced for a study of T cells in Graves' hyperthyroidism and ophthalmopathy. As for the study in general: Blood from the periphery was taken at initial diagnosis, before any treatment.

Any patient presenting with uncontrolled infection, other autoimmune disease, pregnancy or lactation was left out. There were TCR beta CDR3 regions amplified from RNA transcripts. Carried out on the TCR CDR3, a first-round RT-PCR used the HTBI primer set. Each CDR3 protein is one row after TCRdb ran MiXCR on the multiplex PCR reads. The sample lists hundreds of thousands of distinct CDR3 sequences; about 13% were seen once. V lost 5 bases and J lost 3, with 17 bases in between. Germline-derived CDR1 and CDR2 are MNHNS and SASEGT. The CDR3 sequence is 15 residues long. This clonotype showed up many times.

The sequenced material came from blood. The sequence came from a woman younger than 30 with Graves' hyperthyroidism. This chain joins TRBV6-1 and TRBJ2-7, with D hard to call. The CDR3 here is CASSSLELYLYEQYF. CDR3 in DNA: TGTGCCAGCAGTTCTTTGGAATTATACCTCTACGAGCAGTACTTC.